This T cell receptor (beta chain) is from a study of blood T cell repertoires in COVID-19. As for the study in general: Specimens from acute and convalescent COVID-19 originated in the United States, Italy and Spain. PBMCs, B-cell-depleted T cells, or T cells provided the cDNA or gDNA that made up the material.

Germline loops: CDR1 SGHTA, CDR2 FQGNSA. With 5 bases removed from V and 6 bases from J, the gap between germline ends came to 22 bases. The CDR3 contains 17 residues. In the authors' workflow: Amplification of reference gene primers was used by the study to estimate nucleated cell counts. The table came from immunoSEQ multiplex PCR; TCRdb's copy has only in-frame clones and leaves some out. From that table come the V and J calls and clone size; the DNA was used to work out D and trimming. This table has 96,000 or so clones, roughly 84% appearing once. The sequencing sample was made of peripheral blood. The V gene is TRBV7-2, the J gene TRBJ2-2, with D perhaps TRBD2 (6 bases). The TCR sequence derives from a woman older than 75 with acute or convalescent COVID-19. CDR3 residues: CASSPHVTAGIAGELFF. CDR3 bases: TGTGCCAGCAGCCCTCATGTGACCGCGGGGATTGCCGGGGAGCTGTTTTTT.